Each of the 21 T cell receptor beta chains below was sequenced from the same sample in a study of patients and donors after allogeneic stem cell transplantation. TCRdb redid the calling of the RT-PCR reads with MiXCR, one entry per CDR3 protein. In the table there are about 57,000 distinct CDR3 sequences, about an eighth of which are singletons. The specimen sequenced was blood, either unsorted or a sorted T cell fraction (not recorded which). These receptors all come from a human donor who was either an allogeneic HSCT recipient or a stem cell or donor lymphocyte infusion donor (not recorded which). It is not recorded whose cells these are; they may come from a transplant donor.

In its sample, this clonotype was seen many times. The V call is TRBV5-1, the J call TRBJ2-1; D is unresolved. Germline V gives CDR1 SGHRS, CDR2 YFSETQ. The V gene lost 5 bases and the J gene lost 0 bases, with 9 bases spanning the gap. CDR3 length: 14 residues. The CDR3 loop is CASSTGPSYNEQFF. CDR3 DNA sequence: TGCGCCAGCAGTACGGGTCCCTCCTACAATGAGCAGTTCTTC.

This chain connects TRBV12-3 or TRBV12-4 to TRBJ2-7; TRBD2 matches at 10 bases. The CDR3 sequence is 15 residues long. Germline trimming cut 0 bases from V and 2 bases from J; bases unmatched to any gene: 1. DNA for the CDR3: TGTGCCAGCAGTTTAGCGAGCGGGAGGGCCTACGAGCAGTACTTC. Protein: CASSLASGRAYEQYF.

At least ten counts were recorded for this clonotype. The chain uses TRBV5-5 and TRBJ2-1; 7 bases are a match to TRBD1. V lost 4 bases and J lost 5; bases outside the gene matches: 9. CDR1 is SGHKS, CDR2 YYEKEE, per germline (reference sequence). CDR3 length: 15 amino acids. The CDR3 here is CASSRTGTADNEQFF. The CDR3, as DNA: TGTGCCAGCAGCCGCACCGGGACAGCCGACAATGAGCAGTTCTTC.

This clonotype came up many times. The genes are TRBV4-1 and TRBJ1-2; D gene ambiguous. The CDR3 totals 15 residues. Germline CDR1 is MGHRA and CDR2 is YSYEKL. The V and J ends lost 0 bases and 0 bases respectively, with 8 bases between them. CDR3 in DNA: TGCGCCAGCAGCCAAGACCTGGAGACTAACTATGGCTACACCTTC. This translates into CASSQDLETNYGYTF.

This clonotype was observed many times. The chain couples TRBV19 to TRBJ1-1; maybe TRBD1 (6 bases). With 11 bases removed from V and 0 bases from J, the gap between germline ends came to 22 bases. The CDR3 consists of 16 residues. Germline values: CDR1 LNHDA, CDR2 SQIVND (reference sequence). DNA for the CDR3: TGTGCCTGCATTGGACAGCCGTATAGTATGAACACTGAAGCTTTCTTT. Translated: CACIGQPYSMNTEAFF.

Only a few counts were recorded for this clonotype. The chain joins TRBV29-1 to TRBJ2-1, with 8 bases lining up with TRBD1. V trimming: 5 bases; J trimming: 6 bases; junction bases outside the gene matches: 9. This CDR3 is 14 amino acids long. Germline V gene sequence: CDR1 SQVTM, CDR2 ANQGSEA. Written as DNA, the CDR3 is TGCAGCGTTCAAGGACAGGGTTTCGGCAATGAGCAGTTCTTC. Protein product: CSVQGQGFGNEQFF.

V gene TRBV29-1 combines with J gene TRBJ2-7; 7 nucleotides line up with TRBD2. The CDR3 consists of 15 residues. CDR1 is SQVTM, CDR2 ANQGSEA, per germline. Germline trimming cut 0 bases from V and 5 bases from J; bases unmatched to any gene: 10. The CDR3 region has the DNA TGCAGCGTTGAAGATTACGGCAGGGAGGGGAACGAGCAGTACTTC. This encodes CSVEDYGREGNEQYF.

This clonotype was seen only a few times. The gene calls are TRBV12-3 or TRBV12-4 and TRBJ2-7; D is undetermined. The V and J ends lost 7 bases and 0 bases respectively, with 10 bases between them. The CDR3 runs to 13 residues. CDR3 residues: CASKTAPSYEQYF. The CDR3 nucleotides are TGTGCCAGCAAAACTGCGCCCTCCTACGAGCAGTACTTC.

The V gene is TRBV7-6, the J gene TRBJ2-7, with D unresolved. V was clipped by 0 bases and J by 6 bases, with 9 bases between them. There are 13 residues in the CDR3. Germline values: CDR1 SGHVS, CDR2 FNYEAQ. CDR3 sequence reads: CASSLALGGEQYF. The CDR3 DNA sequence: TGTGCCAGCAGCTTAGCGTTGGGCGGCGAGCAGTACTTC.

The chain has TRBV20-1 and TRBJ2-7; D gene ambiguous. This CDR3 is 15 amino acids long. The germline gives CDR1 DFQATT, CDR2 SNEGSKA (reference sequence). Deletions cut 0 bases from V and 4 bases from J, with 16 bases between. CDR3 residues: CSARDYKVSVYEQYF. The CDR3 DNA reads as TGCAGTGCTAGAGATTATAAGGTTTCTGTTTACGAGCAGTACTTC.

This clonotype was seen more than once but under ten times. This rearrangement joins TRBV12-3 or TRBV12-4 to TRBJ1-2; 9 nucleotides line up with TRBD1. The junction had 15 bases not matched to a gene; V was cut back by 5 bases and J by 5 bases. The CDR3 extends over 17 amino acids. Here the CDR3 DNA reads TGTGCCAGCAGTATCCCCCCGGGACAGGGTGAGAGGTATGGCTACACCTTC. As protein: CASSIPPGQGERYGYTF.

The table lists this clonotype with a few counts. The chain recombines TRBV6-2 or TRBV6-3 with TRBJ2-4; 7 nucleotides agree with TRBD1. This CDR3 contains 16 residues. CDR1 MNHEY and CDR2 SVGEGT come from the germline V gene. V lost 6 bases to trimming and J lost 0 bases; unmatched junction nucleotides: 8. CDR3 sequence: CASSRGQIIAKNIQYF. In nucleotides, the CDR3 is TGTGCCAGCAGCCGGGGACAGATAATAGCCAAAAACATTCAGTACTTC.

In this sample, this clonotype turned up many times. This chain joins TRBV12-3 or TRBV12-4 and TRBJ2-4; D gene ambiguous. The CDR3 covers 13 residues. V was trimmed by 5 bases and J by 10 bases, leaving 15 bases between them. The CDR3 loop reads CASSPVTVPIQYF. CDR3 nucleotides: TGTGCCAGCAGTCCCGTGACCGTACCAATTCAGTACTTC.

The chain recombines TRBV7-9 with TRBJ2-1; D possibly matches TRBD1 or TRBD2 (6 bases each). Germline V gene data show CDR1 as SEHNR and CDR2 as FQNEAQ (reference sequence). V gave up 6 bases and J gave up 9 bases, with 12 bases separating them. The CDR3 is 12 residues long. The CDR3 DNA follows: TGTGCCAGCAGTTCAGGGGAGGTTGAGCAGTTCTTC. Translated, it gives CASSSGEVEQFF.

With respect to this clonotype: Possible read error: a much larger clone is one base away. The chain couples TRBV4-2 to TRBJ1-1, with D possibly TRBD1 on 5 matching bases. Germline assignment: CDR1 LGHNA and CDR2 YNFKEQ. The V end lost 4 bases, the J end lost 4 bases, and 13 bases lay between the germline ends. The CDR3 spans 14 residues. In nucleotides, the CDR3 is TGTGCCAGCAGCCCCCAGGTTGGGGGCACTGAAGCTTTCTTT. Translation: CASSPQVGGTEAFF.

This clonotype showed up just a few times. The chain uses TRBV3-1 and TRBJ2-1; TRBD2 is a possible D gene (6 bases). Trimming cost V 4 bases and J 4 bases, with 14 bases left between them. CDR1 is LGHDT and CDR2 is YNNKEL in the germline V gene (reference sequence). The CDR3 spans 15 residues. CDR3 bases: TGTGCCAGCAGCCCTCAGGACTACCTTTACAATGAGCAGTTCTTC. This codes for CASSPQDYLYNEQFF.

The V call is TRBV5-1, the J call TRBJ1-1; no clear D. Per the germline V gene, CDR1 is SGHRS and CDR2 is YFSETQ. CDR3 size: 16 residues. Between the trimmed V and J ends, which lost 1 base and 6 bases, there was a span of 19 bases. DNA for the CDR3: TGCGCCAGCAGCTTGCCGAGAGGGCAGGCCGTCCCTGAAGCTTTCTTT. It yields the protein CASSLPRGQAVPEAFF.

V and J are TRBV4-2 and TRBJ1-3; D unresolved. V was pared by 4 bases and J by 8 bases, with 12 bases between. This CDR3 spans 13 amino acids. Germline CDR1 reads LGHNA; CDR2 reads YNFKEQ. This CDR3 reads CASSRELFDTIYF. The DNA of the CDR3 is TGTGCCAGCAGCCGAGAGTTATTCGACACCATATATTTT.

In its sample, this clonotype was seen many times. The chain is built from TRBV27 and TRBJ1-2; 8 bases are shared with TRBD1. Unmatched junction bases numbered 13, after V lost 4 bases and J lost 3 bases. Germline CDR1 is MNHEY and CDR2 is SMNVEV (reference sequence). CDR3 size: 17 residues. CDR3 sequence: CASSYTGGLGWDYGYTF. The CDR3 DNA reads as TGTGCCAGCAGTTATACAGGGGGTTTAGGGTGGGACTATGGCTACACCTTC.

This clonotype was seen many times. This rearrangement joins TRBV5-5 to TRBJ1-2; 8 bases are shared with TRBD1. CDR1 is SGHKS, CDR2 YYEKEE, per germline (reference sequence). The V segment lost 0 bases and the J segment 4 bases; nucleotides outside the gene matches: 2. This CDR3 has 14 residues. Here the CDR3 DNA reads TGTGCCAGCAGCTTGGAGGGACAGGCCTATGGCTACACCTTC. As protein: CASSLEGQAYGYTF.

This clonotype came up a few times. The chain joins TRBV6-5 to TRBJ1-1; weak D call: TRBD1 (5 bases). The V end lost 6 bases, the J end lost 4 bases, and 18 bases lay between the germline ends. The CDR3 sequence is 15 residues long. From germline, CDR1 is MNHEY and CDR2 SVGAGI. CDR3 sequence: CASSVISGDGTEAFF. The CDR3, as DNA: TGTGCCAGCAGCGTAATAAGTGGGGACGGCACTGAAGCTTTCTTT.